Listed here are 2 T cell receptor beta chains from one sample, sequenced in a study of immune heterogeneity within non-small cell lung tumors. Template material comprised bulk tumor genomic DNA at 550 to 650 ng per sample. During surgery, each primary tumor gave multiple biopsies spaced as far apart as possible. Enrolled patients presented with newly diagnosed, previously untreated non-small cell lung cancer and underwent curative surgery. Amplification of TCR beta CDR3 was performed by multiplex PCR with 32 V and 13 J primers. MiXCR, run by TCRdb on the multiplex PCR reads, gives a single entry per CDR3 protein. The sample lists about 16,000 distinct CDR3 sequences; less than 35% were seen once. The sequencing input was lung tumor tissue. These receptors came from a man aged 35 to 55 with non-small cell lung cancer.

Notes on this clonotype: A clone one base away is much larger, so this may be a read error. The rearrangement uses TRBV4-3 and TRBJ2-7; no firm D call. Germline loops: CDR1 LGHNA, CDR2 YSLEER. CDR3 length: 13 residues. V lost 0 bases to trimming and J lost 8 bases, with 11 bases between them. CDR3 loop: CASSQEVAAKQYF. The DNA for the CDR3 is TGCGCCAGCAGCCAAGAGGTGGCGGCCAAGCAGTACTTC.

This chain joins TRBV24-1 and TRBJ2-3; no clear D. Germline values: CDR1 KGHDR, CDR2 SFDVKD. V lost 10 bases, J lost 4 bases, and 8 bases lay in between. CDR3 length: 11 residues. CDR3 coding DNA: TGTGCCACACGCCAATCAGATACGCAGTATTTT. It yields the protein CATRQSDTQYF.